This is a list of T cell receptor beta chains from one sample in a study of beta chain features in type 1 diabetes. The repertoire was sequenced with immunoSEQ multiplex PCR; TCRdb's copy has only in-frame clones and lacks some. The sample includes some 110,000 clones, about a sixth of them seen just once. The source material was central memory CD4+ T cells from blood. The receptor set was obtained from a man under 40 with type 1 diabetes. CDR3s include the opening cysteine and the closing phenylalanine or tryptophan. D genes are given only for firm matches. The size field is filled for only some rows; it gives once, few, many or a size class.

V: TRBV5-4; D: TRBD2; size: few; J: TRBJ2-3; DNA: TGCGCCAGCAGCCCGGGACTAGCGGGGGCAGATACGCAGTATTTT; CDR3: CASSPGLAGADTQYF
V: TRBV29-1; D: NA; size: few; J: TRBJ1-3; DNA: TGCAGCGTCGCAGGTGTGTCTGGAAACACCATATATTTT; CDR3: CSVAGVSGNTIYF
V: TRBV29-1; D: NA; size: few; J: TRBJ1-2; DNA: TGCAGCGTTCGAGGGGTTGGGGGGTATGGCTACACCTTC; CDR3: CSVRGVGGYGYTF
V: TRBV30; D: NA; size: NA; J: TRBJ1-2; DNA: TGTGCCTGGAAAGCAACAGGGCGGAACTATGGCTACACCTTC; CDR3: CAWKATGRNYGYTF
V: TRBV28; D: NA; size: few; J: TRBJ2-2; DNA: TGTGCCAGCAGCAGTCAGGGTAGCGCGAACACCGGGGAGCTGTTTTTT; CDR3: CASSSQGSANTGELFF
V: TRBV27; D: NA; size: NA; J: TRBJ1-5; DNA: TGTGCCAGCAGCACATCCAGTCAGCCCCAGCATTTT; CDR3: CASSTSSQPQHF
V: TRBV5-1; D: TRBD1; size: NA; J: TRBJ1-5; DNA: TGCGCCAGCAGCTTGAGACAGGGTGACAAGAGAAATGATCAGCCCCAGCATTTT; CDR3: CASSLRQGDKRNDQPQHF
V: TRBV20-1; D: NA; size: many; J: TRBJ1-2; DNA: TGCAGTGCTAGAGGGGGCTATGGCTACACCTTC; CDR3: CSARGGYGYTF
V: TRBV4-2; D: TRBD2; size: NA; J: TRBJ2-3; DNA: TGTGCCAGCAGCCAAGGGACTAGTGCAGATACGCAGTATTTT; CDR3: CASSQGTSADTQYF
V: TRBV28; D: NA; size: NA; J: TRBJ2-5; DNA: TGTGCCAGCAGTTTAATTAGCGGAAAGACCCAGTACTTC; CDR3: CASSLISGKTQYF
V: TRBV29-1; D: TRBD1; size: NA; J: TRBJ1-1; DNA: TGCAGCGTTGGGGGGACAGGGCTTGAAGCTTTCTTT; CDR3: CSVGGTGLEAFF
V: TRBV27; D: NA; size: NA; J: TRBJ1-2; DNA: TGTGCCAGCAGCTCAACAGTTAACTATGGCTACACCTTC; CDR3: CASSSTVNYGYTF
V: TRBV29-1; D: NA; size: many; J: TRBJ2-1; DNA: TGCAGCGTTGAACGACAGTACAATGAGCAGTTCTTC; CDR3: CSVERQYNEQFF
V: TRBV19; D: NA; size: NA; J: TRBJ1-5; DNA: TGTGCCAGTAGAGTACAGTCTGATCAGCCCCAGCATTTT; CDR3: CASRVQSDQPQHF
V: TRBV7-2; D: TRBD1; size: few; J: TRBJ2-7; DNA: TGTGCCAGCAGGGTAGGACAGGGCCTCTACGAGCAGTACTTC; CDR3: CASRVGQGLYEQYF
V: TRBV7-2; D: NA; size: few; J: TRBJ1-2; DNA: TGTGCCAGCAGCACACAGCCAGTAGATGGCTACACCTTC; CDR3: CASSTQPVDGYTF
V: TRBV29-1; D: TRBD1; size: NA; J: TRBJ1-1; DNA: TGCAGCGTTTCCGGGACAGGGAGGGTTAGGACTGAAGCTTTCTTT; CDR3: CSVSGTGRVRTEAFF
V: TRBV30; D: NA; size: few; J: TRBJ2-1; DNA: TGTGCCTGGAGGATCCCCGGGGGATTCTCCTACAATGAGCAGTTCTTC; CDR3: CAWRIPGGFSYNEQFF
V: TRBV15; D: NA; size: few; J: TRBJ1-6; DNA: TGTGCCACCAGCAGAGAAAATTCACCCCTCCACTTT; CDR3: CATSRENSPLHF
V: TRBV4-1; D: NA; size: NA; J: TRBJ2-1; DNA: TGCGCCAGCAGCCAAGATCGGGGGAACAATGAGCAGTTCTTC; CDR3: CASSQDRGNNEQFF